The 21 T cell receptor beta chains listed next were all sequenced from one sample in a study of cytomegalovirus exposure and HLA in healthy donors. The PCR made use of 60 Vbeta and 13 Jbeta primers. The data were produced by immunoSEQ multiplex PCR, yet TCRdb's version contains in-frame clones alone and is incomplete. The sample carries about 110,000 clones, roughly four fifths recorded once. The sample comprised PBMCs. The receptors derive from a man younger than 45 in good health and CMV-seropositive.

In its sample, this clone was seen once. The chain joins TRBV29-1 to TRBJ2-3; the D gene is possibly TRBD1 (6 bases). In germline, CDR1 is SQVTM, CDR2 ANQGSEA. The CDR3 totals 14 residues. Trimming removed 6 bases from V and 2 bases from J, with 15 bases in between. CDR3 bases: TGCAGCGTCTTACCGGGACACACCACAGATACGCAGTATTTT. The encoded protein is CSVLPGHTTDTQYF.

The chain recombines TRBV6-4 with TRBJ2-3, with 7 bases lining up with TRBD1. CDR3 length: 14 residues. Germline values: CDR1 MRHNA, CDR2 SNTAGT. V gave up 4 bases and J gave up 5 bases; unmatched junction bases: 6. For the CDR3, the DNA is TGTGCCAGCAGTGCGACAGGGTTCGTAGATACGCAGTATTTT. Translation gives CASSATGFVDTQYF.

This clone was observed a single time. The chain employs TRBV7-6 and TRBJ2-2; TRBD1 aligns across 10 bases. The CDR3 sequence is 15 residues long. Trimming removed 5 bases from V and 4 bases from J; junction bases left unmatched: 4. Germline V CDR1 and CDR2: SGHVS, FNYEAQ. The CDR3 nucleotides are TGTGCCAGCAGCCTAGGACAGGGGGGCACCGGGGAGCTGTTTTTT. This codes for CASSLGQGGTGELFF.

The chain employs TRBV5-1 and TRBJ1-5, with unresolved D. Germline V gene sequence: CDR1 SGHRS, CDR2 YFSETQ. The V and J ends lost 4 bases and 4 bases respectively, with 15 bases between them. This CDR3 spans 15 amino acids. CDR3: CASSPIGLTNQPQHF. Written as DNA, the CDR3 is TGCGCCAGCAGCCCCATTGGCCTGACAAATCAGCCCCAGCATTTT.

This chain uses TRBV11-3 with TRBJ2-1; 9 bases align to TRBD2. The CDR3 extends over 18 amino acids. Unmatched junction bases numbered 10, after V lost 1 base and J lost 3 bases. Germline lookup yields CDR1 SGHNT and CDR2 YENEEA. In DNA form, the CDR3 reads TGTGCCAGCAGCTTAGTAGCGGGAGCGTCGGGTGGCTACAATGAGCAGTTCTTC. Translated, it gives CASSLVAGASGGYNEQFF.

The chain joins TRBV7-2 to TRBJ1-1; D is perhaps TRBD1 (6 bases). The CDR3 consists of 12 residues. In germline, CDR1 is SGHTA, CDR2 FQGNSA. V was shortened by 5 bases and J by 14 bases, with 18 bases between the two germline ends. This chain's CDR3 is CASSPQGRYMFF. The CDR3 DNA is TGTGCCAGCAGCCCCCAGGGGCGTTATATGTTCTTT.

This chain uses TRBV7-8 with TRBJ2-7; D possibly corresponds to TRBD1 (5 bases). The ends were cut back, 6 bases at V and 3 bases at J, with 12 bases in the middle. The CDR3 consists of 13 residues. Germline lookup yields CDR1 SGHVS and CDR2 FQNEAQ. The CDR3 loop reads CASSRQNNYEQYF. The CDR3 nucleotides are TGTGCCAGCAGTAGACAGAACAACTACGAGCAGTACTTC. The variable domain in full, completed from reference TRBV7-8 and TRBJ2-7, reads GAGVSQSPRYKVAKRGQDVALRCDPISGHVSLFWYQQALGQGPEFLTYFQNEAQLDKSGLPSDRFFAERPEGSVSTLKIQRTQQEDSAVYLCASSRQNNYEQYFGPGTRLTVT.

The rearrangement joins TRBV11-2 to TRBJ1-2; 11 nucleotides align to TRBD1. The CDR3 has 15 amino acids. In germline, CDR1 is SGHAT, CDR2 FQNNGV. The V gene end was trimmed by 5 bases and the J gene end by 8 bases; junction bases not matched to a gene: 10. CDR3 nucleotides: TGTGCCAGCAGCCCAGGACAGGGGGCATCAAAAGGCTACACCTTC. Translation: CASSPGQGASKGYTF.

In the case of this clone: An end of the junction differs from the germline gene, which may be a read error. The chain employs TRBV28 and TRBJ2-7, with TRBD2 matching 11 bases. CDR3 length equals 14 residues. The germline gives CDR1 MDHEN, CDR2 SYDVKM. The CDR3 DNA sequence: TGTGCCAGCAGATACTACCGGACTAGCGGGTGGAGTGAATTC. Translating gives CASRYYRTSGWSEF.

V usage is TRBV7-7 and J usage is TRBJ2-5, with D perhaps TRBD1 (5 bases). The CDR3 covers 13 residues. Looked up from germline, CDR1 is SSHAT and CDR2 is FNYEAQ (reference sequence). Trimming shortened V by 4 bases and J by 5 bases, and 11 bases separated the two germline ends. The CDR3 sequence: CASSSGLGETQYF. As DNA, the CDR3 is TGTGCCAGCAGCTCAGGGTTAGGGGAGACCCAGTACTTC.

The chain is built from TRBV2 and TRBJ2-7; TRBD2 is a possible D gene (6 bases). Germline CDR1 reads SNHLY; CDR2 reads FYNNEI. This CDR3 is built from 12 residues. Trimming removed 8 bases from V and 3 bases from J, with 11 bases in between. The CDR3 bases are TGTGCCAGCTGTTGGGACTTCTACGAGCAGTACTTC. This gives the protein CASCWDFYEQYF.

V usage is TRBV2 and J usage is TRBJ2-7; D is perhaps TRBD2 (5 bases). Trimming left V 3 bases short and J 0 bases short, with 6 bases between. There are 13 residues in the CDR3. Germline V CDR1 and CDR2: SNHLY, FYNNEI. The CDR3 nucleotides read TGTGCCAGCAGTGAGGGGAGCTCCTACGAGCAGTACTTC. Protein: CASSEGSSYEQYF.

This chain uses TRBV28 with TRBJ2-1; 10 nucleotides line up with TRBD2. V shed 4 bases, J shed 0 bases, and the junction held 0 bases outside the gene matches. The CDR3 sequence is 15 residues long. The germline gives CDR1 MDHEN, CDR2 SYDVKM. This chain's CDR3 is CASSSSGSSYNEQFF. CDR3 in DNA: TGTGCCAGCAGTTCTAGCGGGAGCTCCTACAATGAGCAGTTCTTC.

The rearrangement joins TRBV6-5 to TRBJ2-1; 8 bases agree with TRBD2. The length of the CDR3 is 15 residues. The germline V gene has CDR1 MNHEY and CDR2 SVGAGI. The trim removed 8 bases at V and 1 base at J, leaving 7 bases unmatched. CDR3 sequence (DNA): TGTGCCAGCTCTCGCGGGGGGACTTCCTACAATGAGCAGTTCTTC. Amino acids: CASSRGGTSYNEQFF.

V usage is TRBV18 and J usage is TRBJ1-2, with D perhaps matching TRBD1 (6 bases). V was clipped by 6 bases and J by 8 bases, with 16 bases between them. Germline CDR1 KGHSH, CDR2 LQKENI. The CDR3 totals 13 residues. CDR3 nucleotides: TGTGCCAGCTCGACCACAGGCCAGGGGGGCTACACCTTC. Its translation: CASSTTGQGGYTF. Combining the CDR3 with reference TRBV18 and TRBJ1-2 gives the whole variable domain NAGVMQNPRHLVRRRGQEARLRCSPMKGHSHVYWYRQLPEEGLKFMVYLQKENIIDESGMPKERFSAEFPKEGPSILRIQQVVRGDSAAYFCASSTTGQGGYTFGSGTRLTVV.

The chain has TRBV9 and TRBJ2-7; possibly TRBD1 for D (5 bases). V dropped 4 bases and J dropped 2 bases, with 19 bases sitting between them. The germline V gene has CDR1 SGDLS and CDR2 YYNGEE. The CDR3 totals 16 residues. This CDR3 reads CASSPGLRGDPYEQYF. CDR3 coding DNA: TGTGCCAGCAGCCCCGGGTTAAGGGGTGACCCCTACGAGCAGTACTTC.

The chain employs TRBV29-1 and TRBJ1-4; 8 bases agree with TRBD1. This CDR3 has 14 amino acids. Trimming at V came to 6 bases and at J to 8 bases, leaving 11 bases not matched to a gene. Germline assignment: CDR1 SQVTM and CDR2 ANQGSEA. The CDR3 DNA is TGCAGCGTAGCCAGGACAGGGTTTAACGAAAAACTGTTTTTT. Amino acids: CSVARTGFNEKLFF.

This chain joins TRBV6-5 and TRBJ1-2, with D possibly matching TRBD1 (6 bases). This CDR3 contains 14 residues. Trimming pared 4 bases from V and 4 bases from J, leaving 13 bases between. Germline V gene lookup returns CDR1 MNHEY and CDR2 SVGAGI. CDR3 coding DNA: TGTGCCAGCAGTTCTGGGGGCGACGGCTATGGCTACACCTTC. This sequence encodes CASSSGGDGYGYTF.

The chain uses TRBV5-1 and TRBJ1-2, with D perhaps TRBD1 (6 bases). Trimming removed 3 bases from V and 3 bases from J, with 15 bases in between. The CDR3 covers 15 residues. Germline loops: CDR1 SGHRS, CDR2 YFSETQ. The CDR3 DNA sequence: TGCGCCAGCAGCTATGAACCGGGACACTACTATGGCTACACCTTC. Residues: CASSYEPGHYYGYTF.

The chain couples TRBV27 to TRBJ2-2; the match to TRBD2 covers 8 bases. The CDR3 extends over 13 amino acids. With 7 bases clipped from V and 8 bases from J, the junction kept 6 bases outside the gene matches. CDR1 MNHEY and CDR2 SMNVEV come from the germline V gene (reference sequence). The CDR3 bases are TGTGCCAGCACGCCTCGGGAGGGTGGGGAGCTGTTTTTT. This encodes CASTPREGGELFF.

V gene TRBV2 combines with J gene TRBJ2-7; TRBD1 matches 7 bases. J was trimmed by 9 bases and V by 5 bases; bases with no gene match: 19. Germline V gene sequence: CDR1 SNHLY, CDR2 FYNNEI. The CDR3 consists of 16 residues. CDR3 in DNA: TGTGCCAGCAGTAGACAGGGCACACACGTTGGGGACGGGCAGTACTTC. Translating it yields CASSRQGTHVGDGQYF. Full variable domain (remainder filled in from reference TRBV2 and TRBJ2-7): EPEVTQTPSHQVTQMGQEVILRCVPISNHLYFYWYRQILGQKVEFLVSFYNNEISEKSEIFDDQFSVERPDGSNFTLKIRSTKLEDSAMYFCASSRQGTHVGDGQYFGPGTRLTVT.